This T cell receptor (beta chain) was captured in a study of blood T cell repertoires in COVID-19. Overall study context: Acute and convalescent COVID-19 samples came from the United States, Italy and Spain. The analysed material was cDNA or gDNA that came from T cells, B-cell-depleted T cells, or PBMCs.

V was clipped by 4 bases and J by 3 bases; unmatched bases: 10. The CDR3 is 16 residues long. Germline loops: CDR1 KGHDR, CDR2 SFDVKD. The sample holds one count of this clone. Clones were read by immunoSEQ multiplex PCR, and TCRdb kept only the in-frame ones, dropping some. The sample has about 370,000 clones, around 87% seen once; the top ten hold about 10%. This TCR was sampled from a woman in her twenties or thirties with COVID-19, enrolled during active disease. Sequencing was carried out using peripheral blood. This chain uses TRBV24-1 with TRBJ2-5; 7 positions match TRBD2. CDR3 sequence reads: CATSDPQTSAKETQYF. The CDR3 DNA sequence: TGTGCCACCAGTGACCCCCAAACTAGCGCGAAAGAGACCCAGTACTTC.